The rows below give T cell receptor beta chains drawn from one sample of a study of blood T cells in healthy people across ages. TCRdb independently ran MiXCR on the 5' RACE reads; one entry per CDR3 protein. The repertoire consists of about 1.8 million distinct CDR3 sequences, with roughly 52% occurring once and the leading ten covering around 2.1%. Sequenced sample: blood. These receptors originate from a middle-aged woman in good health. CDR3s include the opening cysteine and the closing phenylalanine or tryptophan. The size field is filled for only some rows; it gives once, few, many or a size class.

TRBV29-1	TRBJ2-3	few	CSVIDPGQNTDTQYF
TRBV9	TRBJ2-6	NA	CASSVATGGVSGANVLTF
TRBV12-3/TRBV12-4	TRBJ2-6	NA	CASRSSGTGANVLTF
TRBV3-1	TRBJ1-3	NA	CASSQDFVDPGNTIYF
TRBV20-1	TRBJ2-7	NA	CSAATREQYF
TRBV5-1	TRBJ2-5	once	CASSPFRGRQETQYF
TRBV20-1	TRBJ2-5	NA	CSAGRSRLQETQYF
TRBV5-6	TRBJ2-3	once	CASSLATGWSDTQYF
TRBV6-2/TRBV6-3	TRBJ2-1	NA	CASSKLAVYNEQFF
TRBV24-1	TRBJ2-3	few	CATSDLPGTGKDTQYF
TRBV5-1	TRBJ2-1	NA	CASSFSGTSSSYNEQFF
TRBV24-1	TRBJ2-5	NA	CATTIGETQYF
TRBV27	TRBJ2-5	few	CASGKRQGQETQYF
TRBV3-1	TRBJ2-5	once	CASSHKTETQYF
TRBV6-5	TRBJ2-4	NA	CASSYSFWGREQYF
TRBV24-1	TRBJ2-3	few	CATSDTDQQYF
TRBV6-2/TRBV6-3	TRBJ2-5	few	CASRGVRTSGQETQYF
TRBV5-5	TRBJ1-5	NA	CASSLVLGQPQHF
TRBV6-2/TRBV6-3	TRBJ2-7	few	CARNTGQTYEQYF
TRBV6-2/TRBV6-3	TRBJ2-7	few	CASSASASYEQYF
TRBV7-2	TRBJ2-5	few	CASTQPGGRETQYF
TRBV29-1	TRBJ2-7	few	CSVEITGSGEQYF
TRBV7-2	TRBJ2-7	few	CASSVLAGDPYEQYF
TRBV27	TRBJ1-5	many	CASSAQGRQPQHF